These 13 T cell receptor beta chains came from one sample sequenced in a study of blood T cell repertoires in COVID-19 (TCRdb year 2020). The protocol used for the library was the immunoSEQ multiplex PCR assay. Held by TCRdb, this immuneACCESS table contains in-frame sequences only and omits some clones. Under half of the omission traces to an unresolved V gene where checked; the cause of the rest is unknown. For this sample there are some 250,000 clones; around 88% appear just once. Approximately 2% of the sample lies in the top ten. Material for sequencing was peripheral blood. These receptors all stem from a man aged 30 to 45 with active or convalescent COVID-19.

The chain uses TRBV2 and TRBJ2-2; 7 bases agree with TRBD1. Germline V gene sequence: CDR1 SNHLY, CDR2 FYNNEI. The CDR3 contains 15 residues. V shed 7 bases, J shed 7 bases, and the junction held 12 bases outside the gene matches. In DNA form, the CDR3 reads TGTGCCAGCACCGAGGGGGCGGCCAGGGGCGGGGAGCTGTTTTTT. Translation: CASTEGAARGGELFF. The entire variable domain, with the rest obtained from reference TRBV2 and TRBJ2-2, is as follows: EPEVTQTPSHQVTQMGQEVILRCVPISNHLYFYWYRQILGQKVEFLVSFYNNEISEKSEIFDDQFSVERPDGSNFTLKIRSTKLEDSAMYFCASTEGAARGGELFFGEGSRLTVL.

This sequence joins TRBV10-2 and TRBJ1-6; D is undetermined. The V end lost 8 bases, the J end lost 5 bases, and 10 bases lay between the germline ends. CDR1 and CDR2 (germline): WSHSY, SAAADI. CDR3 length: 13 amino acids. CDR3 DNA: TGCGCCAGCCGAGAGTATAATAATTCACCCCTCCACTTT. It yields the protein CASREYNNSPLHF.

The CDR3, as DNA: TGCAGCGCCCCGGGCGGAGCGGGGGCAGATACGCAGTATTTT. It yields the protein CSAPGGAGADTQYF. The chain recombines TRBV29-1 with TRBJ2-3, with 8 bases that match TRBD2. Germline-derived CDR1 and CDR2 are SQVTM and ANQGSEA. V trimming: 7 bases; J trimming: 4 bases; junction bases outside the gene matches: 10. The CDR3 extends over 14 amino acids.

The chain combines TRBV25-1 with TRBJ1-2; D call uncertain. Germline V CDR1 and CDR2: MGHDK, SYGVNS. The CDR3 length is 17 residues. Deletions cut 4 bases from V and 5 bases from J, with 23 bases between. The CDR3 loop is CASSGNGDPWPNYGYTF. The CDR3, as DNA: TGTGCCAGCAGTGGTAATGGAGACCCATGGCCAAATTATGGCTACACCTTC.

The chain combines TRBV7-8 with TRBJ1-2; D is possibly TRBD1 (5 bases). The CDR3 has 16 residues. Trimming shortened V by 3 bases and J by 1 base, and 15 bases separated the two germline ends. Germline CDR1 and CDR2: SGHVS and FQNEAQ. CDR3 bases: TGTGCCAGCAGCTTTGTGGCGGGGGAAAATAACTATGGCTACACCTTC. It translates to CASSFVAGENNYGYTF.

The rearrangement uses TRBV18 and TRBJ1-2; D might be TRBD1 (5 bases). CDR3 length: 14 residues. Germline V gene lookup returns CDR1 KGHSH and CDR2 LQKENI. The V end lost 5 bases, the J end lost 0 bases, and 10 bases lay between the germline ends. The CDR3: CASSEGASNYGYTF. For the CDR3, the DNA is TGTGCCAGCTCAGAAGGGGCCTCTAACTATGGCTACACCTTC.

The chain is built from TRBV9 and TRBJ2-3; 10 nucleotides line up with TRBD1. V lost 4 bases and J lost 3; bases outside the gene matches: 5. The CDR3 has 15 residues. Germline V lookup: CDR1 SGDLS, CDR2 YYNGEE. This chain's CDR3 is CASSPWGQGTDTQYF. The CDR3 coding sequence is TGTGCCAGCAGCCCCTGGGGACAGGGGACAGATACGCAGTATTTT.

J is TRBJ2-1 and V is TRBV2; unclear D gene. CDR3 length: 12 residues. Germline values: CDR1 SNHLY, CDR2 FYNNEI. V shed 8 bases and J shed 3 bases, with 8 bases lying between them. CDR3 residues: CASFYLYNEQFF. In DNA form, the CDR3 reads TGTGCCAGCTTCTACCTCTACAATGAGCAGTTCTTC.

This clone has a single count. This chain connects TRBV6-4 to TRBJ2-1; a weak D match, TRBD1 (6 bases). The CDR3 contains 14 residues. From germline, CDR1 is MRHNA and CDR2 SNTAGT. V was shortened by 2 bases and J by 3 bases, with 8 bases between the two germline ends. The CDR3 sequence: CASSDKGDYNEQFF. CDR3 sequence (DNA): TGTGCCAGCAGTGACAAGGGGGACTACAATGAGCAGTTCTTC.

V is TRBV5-1 and J is TRBJ2-6, with TRBD1 matching over 8 bases. The CDR3 is 16 residues long. The junction had 6 bases not matched to a gene; V was cut back by 5 bases and J by 2 bases. Germline lookup yields CDR1 SGHRS and CDR2 YFSETQ. CDR3 in amino acids: CASRKGQATGANVLTF. The DNA for the CDR3 is TGCGCCAGCAGAAAGGGACAGGCCACTGGGGCCAACGTCCTGACTTTC.

The chain joins TRBV5-7 to TRBJ2-2, with D possibly matching TRBD1 (6 bases). TRBV5-7 is an ORF for which the function is uncertain. CDR3 size: 12 residues. The V gene lost 6 bases and the J gene lost 4 bases, with 7 bases spanning the gap. CDR3: CASKQGTGELFF. CDR3 coding DNA: TGTGCCAGCAAACAGGGCACCGGGGAGCTGTTTTTT.

The chain combines TRBV3-1 (or the pseudogene TRBV3-2) with TRBJ1-2; D might be TRBD1 (6 bases). V dropped 4 bases and J dropped 6 bases, with 21 bases sitting between them. Germline V gene sequence: CDR1 LGHDT, CDR2 YNNKEL (reference sequence). The CDR3 totals 16 residues. In DNA form, the CDR3 reads TGTGCCAGCAGCCCAGGGGCAGGGGCCAGAACGGATGGCTACACCTTC. Its protein is CASSPGAGARTDGYTF.

This chain joins TRBV6-6 and TRBJ2-1; 12 bases map to TRBD2. The trim removed 5 bases at V and 7 bases at J, leaving 12 bases unmatched. The germline CDR1 and CDR2 sequences are MNHNY and SVGAGI (reference sequence). This CDR3 has 17 amino acids. The DNA for the CDR3 is TGTGCCAGCAGTCCCCCTCGACTAGCGGGGGCCCGGAATGAGCAGTTCTTC. Its translation is CASSPPRLAGARNEQFF.